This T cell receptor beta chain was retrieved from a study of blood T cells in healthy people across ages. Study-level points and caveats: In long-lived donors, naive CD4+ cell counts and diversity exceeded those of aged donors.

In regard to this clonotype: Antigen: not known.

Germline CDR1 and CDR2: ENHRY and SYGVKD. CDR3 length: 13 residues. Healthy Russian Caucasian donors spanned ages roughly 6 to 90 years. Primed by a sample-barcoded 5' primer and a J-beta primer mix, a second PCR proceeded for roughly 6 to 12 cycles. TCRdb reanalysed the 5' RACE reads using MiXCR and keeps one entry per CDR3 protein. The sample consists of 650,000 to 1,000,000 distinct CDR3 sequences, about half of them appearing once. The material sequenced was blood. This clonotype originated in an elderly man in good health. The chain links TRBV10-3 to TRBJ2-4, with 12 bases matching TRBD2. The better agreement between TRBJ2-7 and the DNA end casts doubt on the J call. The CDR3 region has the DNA TGTGCCATCAGGACTAGCGGGAGACGCGAGCAGTACTTC. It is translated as CAIRTSGRREQYF.